This T cell receptor (beta chain) was sequenced in a study of CD8 T cells in Susac syndrome. An amount of RNA that ranged from roughly 0.5 to 1 ug was reverse transcribed with random hexamers. Each CDR3 protein is one row after TCRdb ran MiXCR on the immunoSEQ multiplex PCR reads. Among around 80,000 distinct CDR3 sequences listed, about 93% were seen once. Germline CDR1 is DFQATT and CDR2 is SNEGSKA (reference sequence). Trimming took 3 bases from V and 3 from J; bases not matched to a gene: 8. The CDR3 length is 15 residues. Points on this clonotype: The target antigen is unknown.

Regarding the study as a whole: Expansion of Susac CD8+ clones peaked in TEMRA cells and in active patients. The study conceded that relatively few individuals underwent its TCR sequencing and HLA analysis.

Sequenced input: CD8+ T cells from PBMCs. This TCR was recovered from a human donor with Susac syndrome. The chain links TRBV20-1 to TRBJ1-3, with TRBD1 identical over 7 bases. The CDR3 region has the DNA TGCAGTGCTAGTTATGACAGGGATTTTGGAAACACCATATATTTT. This translates into CSASYDRDFGNTIYF.